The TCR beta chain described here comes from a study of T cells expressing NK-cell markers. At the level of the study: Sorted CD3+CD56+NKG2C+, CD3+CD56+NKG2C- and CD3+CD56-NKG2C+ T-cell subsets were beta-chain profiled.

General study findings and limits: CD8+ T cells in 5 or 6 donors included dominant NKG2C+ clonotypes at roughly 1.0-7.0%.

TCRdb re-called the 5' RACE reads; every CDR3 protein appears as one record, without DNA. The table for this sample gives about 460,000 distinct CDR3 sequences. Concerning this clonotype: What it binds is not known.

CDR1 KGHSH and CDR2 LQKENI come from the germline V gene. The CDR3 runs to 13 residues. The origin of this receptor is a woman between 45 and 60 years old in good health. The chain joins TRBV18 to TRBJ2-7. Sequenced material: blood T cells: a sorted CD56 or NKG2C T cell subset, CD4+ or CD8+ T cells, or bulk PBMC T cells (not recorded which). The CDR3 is CASSLAGDHEQYF.